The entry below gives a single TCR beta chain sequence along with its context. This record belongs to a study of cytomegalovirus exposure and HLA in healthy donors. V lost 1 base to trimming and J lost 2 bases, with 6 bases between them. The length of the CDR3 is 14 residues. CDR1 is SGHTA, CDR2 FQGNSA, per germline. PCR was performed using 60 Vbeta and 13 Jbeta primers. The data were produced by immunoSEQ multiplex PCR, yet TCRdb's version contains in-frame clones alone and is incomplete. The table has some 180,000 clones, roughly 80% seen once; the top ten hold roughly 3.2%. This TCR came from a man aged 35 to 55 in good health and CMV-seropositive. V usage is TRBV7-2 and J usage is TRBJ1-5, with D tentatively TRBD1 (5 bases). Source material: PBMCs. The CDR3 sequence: CASSLETGNQPQHF. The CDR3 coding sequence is TGTGCCAGCAGCTTAGAGACAGGCAATCAGCCCCAGCATTTT.